This TCR beta chain was identified in a study of blood T cell repertoires in COVID-19. At the level of the study: Whether acute or convalescent, the COVID-19 samples came from the United States, Italy and Spain. PBMCs, B-cell-depleted T cells, or T cells provided the cDNA or gDNA that made up the material.

Study processing details: Amplification of reference gene primers was used by the study to estimate nucleated cell counts. Measured with immunoSEQ multiplex PCR; TCRdb has only the in-frame clones, and not every one. V and J calls and clone size are those listed in that table; D and trimming were worked out from the DNA. The sample includes 250,000 to 350,000 clones, more than 70% of them seen just once. The CDR3 loop spans 16 amino acids. V shed 0 bases and J 0 bases; nucleotides not matched to a gene: 4. The germline CDR1 and CDR2 sequences are MNHEY and SVGEGT. Input material: peripheral blood. The V gene is TRBV6-2 or TRBV6-3, the J gene TRBJ1-1; 7 bases match TRBD1. The TCR comes from a woman in her forties or fifties with acute or convalescent COVID-19. The CDR3 sequence is CASSYSLDRMNTEAFF. The CDR3 DNA sequence: TGTGCCAGCAGTTACTCCCTGGACAGGATGAACACTGAAGCTTTCTTT.